The 19 T cell receptor beta chains below all came from one sample that was sequenced in a study of cytomegalovirus exposure and HLA in healthy donors. Primers for the PCR totalled 60 Vbeta and 13 Jbeta. Using immunoSEQ multiplex PCR, the repertoire was profiled, and TCRdb retains in-frame clones only, with some absent. This sample has 65,000 to 90,000 clones, with approximately 78% found just once. Sequenced: PBMCs. The receptors originated from a young man in good health and CMV-seronegative.

The V and J genes are TRBV2 and TRBJ1-4; D is unresolved. CDR1 is SNHLY, CDR2 FYNNEI, per germline. Trimming cost V 4 bases and J 4 bases, with 10 bases left between them. The CDR3 length is 14 residues. The CDR3 region has the DNA TGTGCCAGCAGTGGTCCAGGCTTTAATGAAAAACTGTTTTTT. It translates to CASSGPGFNEKLFF.

This chain connects TRBV28 to TRBJ1-5; D unclear. The CDR3 covers 14 residues. Germline CDR1 reads MDHEN; CDR2 reads SYDVKM. The V end was cut by 5 bases, the J end by 6 bases, with 14 bases between. The CDR3 sequence is CASSRRGASQPQHF. In nucleotides, the CDR3 is TGTGCCAGCAGTCGACGCGGAGCAAGTCAGCCCCAGCATTTT.

This chain links TRBV27 with TRBJ2-7; no clear D. The ends were cut back, 0 bases at V and 4 bases at J, with 10 bases in the middle. CDR3 size: 14 residues. Germline loops: CDR1 MNHEY, CDR2 SMNVEV (reference sequence). The CDR3 here is CASSLSPSFYEQYF. CDR3 nucleotide sequence: TGTGCCAGCAGTTTATCGCCTAGTTTTTACGAGCAGTACTTC.

This sequence joins TRBV28 and TRBJ2-7; 7 bases align to TRBD1. The CDR3 sequence is 14 residues long. The germline V gene has CDR1 MDHEN and CDR2 SYDVKM. Germline trimming cut 5 bases from V and 3 bases from J; bases unmatched to any gene: 7. In DNA, the CDR3 is TGTGCCAGCAGTCGCTCTCGGACAGGCTACGAGCAGTACTTC. It encodes CASSRSRTGYEQYF.

This clone showed up just a few times. The rearrangement links TRBV5-6 to TRBJ2-3; D is unresolved. This CDR3 contains 13 residues. In germline, CDR1 is SGHDT, CDR2 YYEEEE. V lost 4 bases and J lost 0, with 6 bases in between. In DNA form, the CDR3 reads TGTGCCAGCAGCCTGACTAGCACAGATACGCAGTATTTT. This sequence encodes CASSLTSTDTQYF.

CDR3 nucleotides: TGTGCCAGCCTTCCGCGTTTTCGGGGAGAGCAGTACTTC. Residues: CASLPRFRGEQYF. The chain uses TRBV25-1 and TRBJ2-7; D may be TRBD2 (5 bases). The CDR3 has 13 residues. Germline V CDR1 and CDR2: MGHDK, SYGVNS. The V end was cut by 8 bases, the J end by 7 bases, with 18 bases between.

This clone came up a few times. The chain is built from TRBV10-3 and TRBJ1-1; D is possibly TRBD1 (6 bases). V lost 5 bases to trimming and J lost 7 bases, with 23 bases between them. CDR3 length: 16 amino acids. Germline CDR1 is ENHRY and CDR2 is SYGVKD. CDR3 loop: CAISLSGERSYDEAFF. DNA of the CDR3: TGTGCCATCAGTCTCTCAGGGGAGCGAAGTTACGATGAAGCTTTCTTT.

This clone was seen once. V usage is TRBV7-3 and J usage is TRBJ1-1; D perhaps matches TRBD1 (6 bases). The CDR3 covers 13 residues. The ends were cut back, 4 bases at V and 7 bases at J, with 13 bases in the middle. Germline CDR1 is SGHTA and CDR2 is FQGTGA. CDR3 bases: TGTGCCAGCAGCTCTACAGGGTTCAGTGAAGCTTTCTTT. This sequence encodes CASSSTGFSEAFF.

This clone was picked up one time. The chain has TRBV6-5 and TRBJ2-1; 9 positions match TRBD1. The CDR3 has 15 residues. Germline-derived CDR1 and CDR2 are MNHEY and SVGAGI. V shed 10 bases, J shed 4 bases, and the junction held 11 bases outside the gene matches. CDR3 protein: CATTEQGASYNEQFF. For the CDR3, the DNA is TGTGCCACCACCGAACAGGGGGCTTCATACAATGAGCAGTTCTTC.

Concerning this clone itself: The germline gene is not matched at one end of the junction; a read error may be the cause. The gene calls are TRBV30 and TRBJ1-5; TRBD1 is a possible D gene (5 bases). Germline lookup yields CDR1 GTSNPN and CDR2 SVGIG (reference sequence). The CDR3 runs to 14 residues. CDR3 DNA sequence: TGTGCCTGGAGTGGGGGGGTTTCGCCACAGCCCCAGAATTTT. Translated: CAWSGGVSPQPQNF.

The gene calls are TRBV6-1 and TRBJ1-1; a possible D gene is TRBD1 (5 bases). V was pared by 8 bases and J by 5 bases, with 18 bases between. CDR3 length: 14 residues. Germline V CDR1 and CDR2: MNHNS, SASEGT. CDR3 coding DNA: TGTGCCAGCGTGGGGGACTTAAGGAGGACTGAAGCTTTCTTT. This translates into CASVGDLRRTEAFF.

The chain is built from TRBV6-4 and TRBJ2-2; D might be TRBD2 (6 bases). CDR1 is MRHNA, CDR2 SNTAGT, per germline. V lost 4 bases and J lost 4, with 16 bases in between. This CDR3 spans 16 amino acids. DNA of the CDR3: TGTGCCAGCAGTGTATCCCCGGGACTCCCCACCGGGGAGCTGTTTTTT. This translates into CASSVSPGLPTGELFF.

CDR3 bases: TGTGCCAGCAGCTTGGGGGACAGGGCCACTGAAGCTTTCTTT. It codes for CASSLGDRATEAFF. J is TRBJ1-1 and V is TRBV5-8; 9 bases align to TRBD1. CDR1 is SGHTS and CDR2 is YDEGEE in the germline V gene. V shed 0 bases and J 4 bases; nucleotides not matched to a gene: 1. The CDR3 runs to 14 residues.

This chain links TRBV29-1 with TRBJ2-7, with 11 bases lining up with TRBD1. After removal of 7 bases from V and 7 bases from J, the junction contained 6 bases not matched to a gene. Germline lookup yields CDR1 SQVTM and CDR2 ANQGSEA. The length of the CDR3 is 12 residues. CDR3 nucleotide sequence: TGCAGCGCCCGGACAGGGGGCTGGGAGCAGTACTTC. Amino acids: CSARTGGWEQYF.

The chain couples TRBV28 to TRBJ2-7; weak D call: TRBD1 (6 bases). CDR1 MDHEN and CDR2 SYDVKM come from the germline V gene. The ends were cut back, 3 bases at V and 2 bases at J, with 11 bases in the middle. The CDR3 sequence is 14 residues long. CDR3 amino acids: CASSFRTDPYEQYF. In DNA form, the CDR3 reads TGTGCCAGCAGTTTTCGGACAGACCCCTACGAGCAGTACTTC.

V gene TRBV9 combines with J gene TRBJ1-4; tentatively, D is TRBD1 (6 bases). Between the trimmed V and J ends, which lost 4 bases and 1 base, there was a span of 11 bases. Per germline, CDR1 SGDLS and CDR2 YYNGEE. This CDR3 has 15 amino acids. In DNA, the CDR3 is TGTGCCAGCAGCCTCGCCAGGGGAACTAATGAAAAACTGTTTTTT. This encodes CASSLARGTNEKLFF.

This chain's CDR3 is CASSLVGSSYEQYF. CDR3 DNA: TGTGCCAGCAGCTTAGTGGGCAGCTCCTACGAGCAGTACTTC. The gene calls are TRBV7-9 and TRBJ2-7, with D uncertain. Trimming stripped 1 base from V and 0 bases from J, with 7 bases between. Germline CDR1 is SEHNR and CDR2 is FQNEAQ (reference sequence). This CDR3 comprises 14 residues.

V usage is TRBV4-2 and J usage is TRBJ1-2, with 7 bases lining up with TRBD1. CDR3 length: 18 amino acids. Germline V gene sequence: CDR1 LGHNA, CDR2 YNFKEQ. V lost 0 bases and J lost 0; bases outside the gene matches: 10. CDR3 sequence: CASSQDLGTEYPNYGYTF. Here the CDR3 DNA reads TGTGCCAGCAGCCAAGATCTAGGGACAGAGTATCCTAACTATGGCTACACCTTC.

The chain recombines TRBV19 with TRBJ2-2; TRBD2 is a possible D gene (5 bases). CDR1 and CDR2 from the germline V gene are LNHDA and SQIVND (reference sequence). The length of the CDR3 is 15 residues. The germline V and J ends were trimmed by 1 base and 4 bases, with 10 bases remaining between them. CDR3 DNA: TGTGCCAGTAGTATAGCGAGGGTTAGCACCGGGGAGCTGTTTTTT. As protein: CASSIARVSTGELFF.